The source of this T cell receptor beta chain is a study of T cells in Graves' hyperthyroidism and ophthalmopathy (dated by TCRdb to between 2017 and 2020). About the study as a whole: Peripheral blood was collected at initial diagnosis, before any treatment. According to the paper, TCR Vbeta CDR3 sequencing was carried out on about 140 peripheral blood samples, which came from about 45 ophthalmopathy, 80 or so hyperthyroidism and 17 progressor patients. Thyroid tissue and blood T-cell repertoires from six Graves' hyperthyroidism patients were also compared in the study. To identify distinguishing TCR V-J signatures, a discovery cohort of about 100 patients was used, comprising fewer than 45 with Graves' ophthalmopathy and roughly 60 with stable Graves' hyperthyroidism. For training and testing, the 80 to 100 patients in the discovery cohort were randomly divided in a 7:3 ratio. Prospective prediction of ophthalmopathy was tested in an independent validation cohort consisting of 18 hyperthyroidism patients and some 17 patients who later progressed to ophthalmopathy. Once sampling was done, hyperthyroidism patients were given methimazole at a starting dose of 30 mg daily, whereas ophthalmopathy patients were given high-dose intravenous methylprednisolone.

Results and caveats for the whole study, not just this receptor: Ophthalmopathy was separated from stable hyperthyroidism by a 13 V-J signature model, with around 90% sensitivity and approximately 81% specificity obtained in cross-validation and 80%/75% obtained in testing. No statistical method was used to set the sample size in advance, and investigators knew the group allocation. In validation, progression to ophthalmopathy was predicted by the model with roughly 71% sensitivity and around 76% specificity, a median of approximately 6.5 months before onset. Most expanded thyroid clonotypes (frequency above 0.001) were also detected in blood, suggesting blood repertoires may reflect thyroid immune responses.

Ophthalmopathy patients had moderately to severely active disease, Clinical Activity Score of at least 3, NOSPECS grade of at least 4, and duration under 3 months. Any patient with an uncontrolled infection, another autoimmune disease, pregnancy or lactation was excluded. Diagnoses were based on clinical symptoms, serum thyroxine and TRAb, thyroid ultrasound and orbital computed tomography. PBMCs were isolated from about 10 ml of fresh peripheral blood by Ficoll-Paque density gradient centrifugation. Total RNA was extracted using Trizol reagent, and RNA quality was assessed on an Agilent 2100 Bioanalyzer. The CDR3 holds 17 amino acids from the cysteine to the phenylalanine. The only DNA kept is the CDR3, 51 bases in frame from the first base. Sequences SGHRS (CDR1) and YFSETQ (CDR2) are obtained from the germline V gene. Trimming at the junction amounts to 2 bases on V and 4 bases on J, and the germline ends lie 19 bases apart.

The TCR beta CDR3 regions were amplified from RNA transcripts. A first-round RT-PCR of the TCR CDR3 used the HTBI primer set with the Qiagen OneStep RT-PCR kit. Libraries were constructed in a second round of multiplex PCR, after which size selection and purification were carried out. Sequencing of the libraries was done on an Illumina HiSeq2000 using paired-end 100 bp reads. Per the original workflow: SOAPnuke was used to process the raw data, removing reads that contained adapters or uncalled bases, had a mean Phred below 15, or lacked an exact match to the constant primer or identifier. COPE v1.2.5 was used to merge high-quality paired reads, and clonotypes were defined as unique nucleotide sequences. MiTCR v1.1 was used to align the clonotypes against IMGT TRBV, TRBD and TRBJ reference segments. The analysis was restricted to V-J combinations with a frequency above 0.0001, which together covered 99.2% of the repertoires. The TCS score was defined as F50 (clonal expansion) divided by E x V (chaos), with BLOSUM62-based TCRdist calculated between CDR3 peptides within each V-J. Welch's t-statistics and random forest reduced 450 to 600 V-J features to 13, which were used in a naive Bayes classifier (R e1071). TCRdb reprocessing: public reads trimmed at Q25 with fastp, clones called with MiXCR, in-frame beta chains kept. Each CDR3 protein gets just one entry, which takes the most common genes and DNA from the rows behind it. The V and J calls here are based on TCRdb, not the publication. This sample comprises about 520,000 distinct CDR3 sequences, approximately 25% of them detected only once. Jointly, the top ten make up around 11% of the sample.

A word on this clonotype: Its antigen remains undetermined. The sample holds no much larger clone one base away, and base qualities are not on file.

The source of this sequence is a woman aged 25 to 39 with Graves' ophthalmopathy. Here the chain combines TRBV5-1 and TRBJ2-4, with a weak D call of TRBD1 (5 bases match). The specimen was blood. The base sequence is TGCGCCAGCAGCTTTGGTGGCCTTCAGGGTCGGAAAAACATTCAGTACTTC. Its translation reads: CASSFGGLQGRKNIQYF.